A selection of T cell receptor beta chains follows, all from one sample in a study of T cell responses to AZD1222 COVID-19 vaccine. Produced via immunoSEQ multiplex PCR; TCRdb's table is partial and in-frame only. The sample carries 100,000 or so clones, roughly 89% recorded once. The specimen comprised peripheral blood, sampled 28 days after the second AZD1222 dose. All receptors come from an adult who received the AZD1222 COVID-19 vaccine. Both conserved end residues are part of each CDR3. The D gene is left open where the match is weak. Clone size is shown for a subset of rows, as once, few, many or a class of expanded clone.

J	D	V	size	DNA	CDR3
TRBJ1-3	NA	TRBV20-1	NA	TGCAGTGCTAGTGGTACGGGGCAGGGGTACAACACCATATATTTT	CSASGTGQGYNTIYF
TRBJ2-1	TRBD2	TRBV19	NA	TGTGCCAGTAGTACCAAGGGACTAGCGGGGCCTGAGCAGTTCTTC	CASSTKGLAGPEQFF
TRBJ2-2	NA	TRBV6-5	NA	TGTGCCAGCAGAGACTCGAACACCGGGGAGCTGTTTTTT	CASRDSNTGELFF
TRBJ1-2	NA	TRBV28	NA	TGTGCCAGCAGTTTAGTAGCCTATGGCTACACCTTC	CASSLVAYGYTF
TRBJ1-2	NA	TRBV11-2	NA	TGTGCCAGCAGCTTGGTTGGGACAGGCTACACCTTC	CASSLVGTGYTF
TRBJ2-7	NA	TRBV7-2	NA	TGTGCCAGCAGCCTCGGGACACCCCTCGAGCAGTACTTC	CASSLGTPLEQYF
TRBJ2-3	NA	TRBV27	NA	TGTGCCAGTAGATGGGGCAGAATAGTAGATACGCAGTATTTT	CASRWGRIVDTQYF
TRBJ1-3	NA	TRBV18	once	TGTGCCAGCTCACCACCGGTCGGGGTGATTGCCGGAAACACCATATATTTT	CASSPPVGVIAGNTIYF
TRBJ2-5	NA	TRBV12-2	NA	TGTGCAAGTCGCTTGGGGATCGGGGGCGCGGAGACCCAGTACTTC	CASRLGIGGAETQYF
TRBJ2-1	TRBD2	TRBV10-2	NA	TGCGCCAGCAGTGCGGCCGGACTAGCGGGAGAGAATGAGCAGTTCTTC	CASSAAGLAGENEQFF
TRBJ1-4	TRBD1	TRBV5-4	NA	TGTGCCAGCAGCTCAAGCGGGACAGGGCTTTCTGAAAAACTGTTTTTT	CASSSSGTGLSEKLFF
TRBJ2-7	NA	TRBV7-8	NA	TGTGCCAGCAGCCTGGGACGGACCTCTTACTACGAGCAGTACTTC	CASSLGRTSYYEQYF
TRBJ2-1	NA	TRBV9	NA	TGTGCCAGCAGCGTAAGGGCCCTTACCAATGAGCAGTTCTTC	CASSVRALTNEQFF
TRBJ2-1	TRBD2	TRBV7-9	NA	TGTGCCAGCAGCCCCTTCGGACTAGACCATGAGCAGTTCTTC	CASSPFGLDHEQFF
TRBJ2-1	NA	TRBV5-4	NA	TGTGCCAGCAGCTTGAAAAGAGATGAGCAGTTCTTC	CASSLKRDEQFF
TRBJ2-3	TRBD2	TRBV6-5	NA	TGTGCCAGCAGTTACGGGCTAGCGGGAGGGCCGGATACGCAGTATTTT	CASSYGLAGGPDTQYF